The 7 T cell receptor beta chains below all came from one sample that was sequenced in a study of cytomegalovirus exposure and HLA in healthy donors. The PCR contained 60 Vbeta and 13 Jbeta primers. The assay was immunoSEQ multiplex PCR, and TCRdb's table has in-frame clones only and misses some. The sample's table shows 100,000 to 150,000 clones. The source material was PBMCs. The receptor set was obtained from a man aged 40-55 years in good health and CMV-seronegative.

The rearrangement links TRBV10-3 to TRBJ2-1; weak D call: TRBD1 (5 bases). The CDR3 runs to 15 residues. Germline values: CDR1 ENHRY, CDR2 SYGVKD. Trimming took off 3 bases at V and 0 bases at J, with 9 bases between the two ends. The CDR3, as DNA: TGTGCCATCAGTGAACAGGTGACCTCCTACAATGAGCAGTTCTTC. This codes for CAISEQVTSYNEQFF.

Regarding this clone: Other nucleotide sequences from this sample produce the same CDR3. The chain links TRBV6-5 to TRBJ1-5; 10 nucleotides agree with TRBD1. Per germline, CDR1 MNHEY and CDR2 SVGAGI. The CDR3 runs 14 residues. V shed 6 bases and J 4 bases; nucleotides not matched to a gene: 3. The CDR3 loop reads CASSRGQGNQPQHF. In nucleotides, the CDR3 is TGTGCCAGCAGCCGGGGACAGGGGAATCAGCCCCAGCATTTT.

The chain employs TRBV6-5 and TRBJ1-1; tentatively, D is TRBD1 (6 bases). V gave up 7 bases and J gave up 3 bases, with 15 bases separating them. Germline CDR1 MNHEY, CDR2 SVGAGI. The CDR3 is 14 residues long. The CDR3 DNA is TGTGCCAGCATAGGGACACAGGAGGACACTGAAGCTTTCTTT. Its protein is CASIGTQEDTEAFF.

This chain's CDR3 is CASSYSSGEQYF. The CDR3 DNA reads as TGTGCCAGCAGTTACTCCTCCGGTGAGCAGTACTTC. The chain carries TRBV6-5 and TRBJ2-5; no reliable D call. The germline CDR1 and CDR2 sequences are MNHEY and SVGAGI. Trimming removed 0 bases at V and 11 bases at J, with 10 bases between. The CDR3 has 12 amino acids.

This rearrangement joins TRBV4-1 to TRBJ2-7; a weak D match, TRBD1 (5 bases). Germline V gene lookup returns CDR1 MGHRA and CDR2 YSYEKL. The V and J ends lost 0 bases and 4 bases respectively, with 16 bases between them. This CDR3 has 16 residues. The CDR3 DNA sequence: TGCGCCAGCAGCCAAGACAAGGGGCGAGCAGGATACGAGCAGTACTTC. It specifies CASSQDKGRAGYEQYF.

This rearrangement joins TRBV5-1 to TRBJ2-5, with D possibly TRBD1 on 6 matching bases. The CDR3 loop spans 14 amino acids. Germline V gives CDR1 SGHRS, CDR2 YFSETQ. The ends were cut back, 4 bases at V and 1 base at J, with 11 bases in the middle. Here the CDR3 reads CASSPGQIQETQYF. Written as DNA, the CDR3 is TGCGCCAGCAGCCCCGGACAGATCCAAGAGACCCAGTACTTC.

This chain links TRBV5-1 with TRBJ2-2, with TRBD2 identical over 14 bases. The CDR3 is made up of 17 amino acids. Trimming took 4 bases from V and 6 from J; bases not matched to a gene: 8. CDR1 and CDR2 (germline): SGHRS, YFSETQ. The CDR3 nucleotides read TGCGCCAGCAGCACCGGGACTAGCGGGAGTGGGGCCGGGGAGCTGTTTTTT. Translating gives CASSTGTSGSGAGELFF. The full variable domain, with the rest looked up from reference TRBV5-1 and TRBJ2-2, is KAGVTQTPRYLIKTRGQQVTLSCSPISGHRSVSWYQQTPGQGLQFLFEYFSETQRNKGNFPGRFSGRQFSNSRSEMNVSTLELGDSALYLCASSTGTSGSGAGELFFGEGSRLTVL.